The rows below give T cell receptor beta chains drawn from one sample of a study of control samples from healthy donors and cancer patients. Profiled with immunoSEQ multiplex PCR; TCRdb holds only in-frame clones, not every one. The sample yields about 80,000 clones, 75% to 85% seen once. The sequenced material came from PBMCs. The receptor source for this set is a man aged 55-75 years with head and neck cancer. CDR3s include the opening cysteine and the closing phenylalanine or tryptophan.

>TRBJ2-7|12|TRBV5-1
CASSLSGNEQYF
>TRBJ2-7|15|TRBV4-1
CASSHAGTDTYEQYF
>TRBJ1-6|17|TRBV3-1/TRBV3-2
CASSLIGPNRRNSPLHF
>TRBJ2-7|14|TRBV6-5
CASTRRTSSYEQYF
>TRBJ1-2|12|TRBV6-5
CASSTGIWGYTF
>TRBJ2-4|19|TRBV28
CASSRTGGATPLAKNIQYF
>TRBJ2-1|15|TRBV4-1
CASSQGRFSYNEQFF
>TRBJ2-6|17|TRBV6-1
CASSEAPWGTGANVLTF
>TRBJ2-1|13|TRBV7-2
CASSLDYRNEQFF
>TRBJ2-2|14|TRBV9
CASEGGRGTGELFF
>TRBJ2-7|13|TRBV12-3/TRBV12-4
CASCQLAGGEQYF
>TRBJ1-5|15|TRBV7-2
CASSLNGGSNQPQHF
>TRBJ2-1|12|TRBV20-1
CSASAGNNEQFF
>TRBJ1-2|16|TRBV5-1
CASSLDPKGAAYGYTF
>TRBJ2-1|16|TRBV10-3
CAISATGGSSYNEQFF
>TRBJ2-7|15|TRBV30
CAWSVAGTVKSEQYF
>TRBJ1-4|13|TRBV3-1/TRBV3-2
CASSQDGHRALFF
>TRBJ1-5|14|TRBV6-2/TRBV6-3
CASSLGLAGQPQHF
>TRBJ2-1|15|TRBV6-1
CASSEWGSSYNEQFF
>TRBJ1-5|13|TRBV4-2
CASSQNVGQPQHF
>TRBJ2-2|16|TRBV5-4
CASSPTGGTPTGELFF
>TRBJ2-1|15|TRBV6-4
CASSDSRSGIDEQFF
>TRBJ1-6|14|TRBV7-9
CASGGNSPNSPLHF
>TRBJ2-7|13|TRBV12-3/TRBV12-4
CASSFNRAYEQYF
>TRBJ2-2|14|TRBV6-6
CASSYSPPQWELFF
>TRBJ2-7|17|TRBV11-2
CASSDRDRGIFGYEQYF
>TRBJ1-1|12|TRBV25-1
CATKGMNTEAFF
>TRBJ2-5|11|TRBV29-1
CSVEGVETQYF
>TRBJ1-2|12|TRBV18
CASSPIPYGYTF
>TRBJ1-2|13|TRBV6-6
CASRGQGGYGYTF
>TRBJ2-5|16|TRBV5-1
CASSPGLAARQETQYF
>TRBJ2-3|14|TRBV29-1
CSVGGVGGADTQYF
>TRBJ2-7|16|TRBV28
CASSIAGTLGAYEQYF
>TRBJ2-4|13|TRBV3-1/TRBV3-2
CASSRRLELPPYF
>TRBJ2-7|16|TRBV4-1
CASSQGWSGFSYEQYF
>TRBJ2-3|15|TRBV27
CASNFLGEGQDTQYF
>TRBJ1-5|18|TRBV18
CASSPNRAGTSSNQPQHF
>TRBJ2-3|16|TRBV6-5
CASSYLAGGPGGTQYF
>TRBJ1-2|17|TRBV19
CASSISLPSAGLYGYTF
>TRBJ2-5|15|TRBV11-2
CASSLGGGNQETQYF
>TRBJ2-6|15|TRBV6-5
CASSYTGSGANVLTF
>TRBJ2-1|13|TRBV3-1/TRBV3-2
CASSQDRFNEQFF
>TRBJ2-7|15|TRBV5-1
CASSSRQGAEYEQYF
>TRBJ1-5|14|TRBV7-9
CASSLAGGNQPQHF
>TRBJ1-1|14|TRBV18
CASSPRGAGTEAFF
>TRBJ2-7|15|TRBV18
CASSPSSSVSYEQYF
>TRBJ1-2|13|TRBV18
CASSPLGVSGYTF
>TRBJ2-7|14|TRBV19
CASTPSGSVYEQYF
>TRBJ2-7|16|TRBV6-5
CASSWTLLAGGYEQYF
>TRBJ2-1|13|TRBV7-8
CASFPTGYNEQFF
>TRBJ1-3|12|TRBV7-9
CASSHSGNTIYF
>TRBJ2-3|12|TRBV30
CAWSSTGDTQYF
>TRBJ1-4|14|TRBV18
CASSPPTADEKLFF
>TRBJ2-7|13|TRBV3-1/TRBV3-2
CASSPPGVDEQYF
>TRBJ2-5|11|TRBV5-8
CASSFKRGQYF
>TRBJ2-1|17|TRBV2
CASSVSPVLAGGVKGFF
>TRBJ1-6|15|TRBV2
CASSSGSSYNSPLHF